The next 25 T cell receptor beta chains were all read from a single sample in a study of T cell clonality in common variable immunodeficiency. Data came from immunoSEQ multiplex PCR; TCRdb stores just in-frame clones and leaves some out. The specimen has 80,000 or so clones, none found just once. The specimen sequenced was peripheral blood mononuclear cells. These receptors came from a person aged 18-69 years in good health.

This clone showed up many times. The read is 3 residues too short to cover the CDR3 end, so that end is filled in from the germline J gene. The chain employs TRBV7-2 and TRBJ2-7, with D maybe TRBD2 (5 bases). CDR3 length equals 13 residues. V was clipped by 1 base and J by 5 bases, with 9 bases between them. The germline V gene has CDR1 SGHTA and CDR2 FQGNSA. The CDR3 sequence is CASSLVSGDEQYF. CDR3 DNA, as far as it was read: TGTGCCAGCAGCTTAGTCTCCGGGGACGAG.

This clone was observed at least ten times. Read sequence stops 3 residues before the CDR3 end, and the germline J gene provides the missing end. This chain joins TRBV30 and TRBJ2-1; TRBD2 matches 7 bases. Germline V gene lookup returns CDR1 GTSNPN and CDR2 SVGIG (reference sequence). The CDR3 runs 15 residues. V was pared by 0 bases and J by 5 bases, with 7 bases of the junction left unmatched. CDR3 bases read: TGTGCCTGGAGTGTAAAGCGGGACTATGACAATGAG. Encoded protein: CAWSVKRDYDNE. The full-length CDR3 reads as CAWSVKRDYDNEQFF.

This clone was seen a handful of times. The CDR3 goes on 3 residues after the read ends, and that part is filled in from the germline J gene. The rearrangement links TRBV5-4 to TRBJ2-7; 10 nucleotides match TRBD2. Germline CDR1 reads SGHNT; CDR2 reads YYREEE (reference sequence). The CDR3 has 14 amino acids. After removal of 2 bases from V and 6 bases from J, the junction contained 5 bases not matched to a gene. The sequenced part of the CDR3 DNA is TGTGCCAGCAGCTTAGAGCGGGAGGGGAGCGAG. This encodes CASSLEREGSE. The complete CDR3 protein is CASSLEREGSEQYF.

This clone was seen a few times. From the germline J gene comes the end of the CDR3, since the read stops 3 residues before it. The rearrangement links TRBV7-3 to TRBJ1-2, with TRBD1 matching over 9 bases. The CDR3 spans 13 residues. The germline gives CDR1 SGHTA, CDR2 FQGTGA. CDR3: CASSLLTGGDYTF. The sequenced CDR3 bases are TGTGCCAGCAGCTTACTGACAGGGGGAGAC.

In its sample, this clone was seen many times. An end of the junction does not agree with germline; a read error may underlie this. With the read ending 3 residues before the CDR3 end, the germline J gene is used to fill in that end. This chain joins TRBV4-2 and TRBJ2-2; 8 bases line up with TRBD1. The CDR3 is made up of 16 amino acids. In germline, CDR1 is LGHNA, CDR2 YNFKEQ. The CDR3 protein is CASSQDRRGLSGELFF. The CDR3 bases that were read are TGCGCCAGCAGCCAAGATCGCAGGGGGCTATCCGGGGAG.

This clone was detected ten times or more. Read sequence stops 3 residues before the CDR3 end, and the germline J gene provides the missing end. The chain uses TRBV28 and TRBJ2-7, with D maybe TRBD1 (6 bases). Trimming took 5 bases from V and 3 from J, leaving 17 bases between them. The CDR3 length is 15 residues. Germline V gene data show CDR1 as MDHEN and CDR2 as SYDVKM. The CDR3 here is CASSPLGQFFYEQYF. CDR3 DNA, as far as it was read: TGTGCCAGCAGTCCCCTTGGACAGTTCTTCTACGAG.

This clone came up many times. The observed sequence ends 3 residues before the CDR3 terminus, with the missing tail filled in from the germline J gene. The rearrangement uses TRBV20-1 and TRBJ2-3, with TRBD2 matching over 12 bases. The V gene end was trimmed by 6 bases and the J gene end by 2 bases; junction bases not matched to a gene: 6. The germline CDR1 and CDR2 sequences are DFQATT and SNEGSKA (reference sequence). CDR3 length equals 15 residues. The DNA read from the CDR3 is TGCAGTGCCGATAGACTAGCGGGAGACACAGATACG. It specifies CSADRLAGDTDT. The whole CDR3 sequence is CSADRLAGDTDTQYF.

With regard to this clone: One end of the junction does not line up with germline, which may come from a read error. Sequencing ends 3 residues short of the CDR3 end; the germline J gene provides the rest. This chain uses TRBV20-1 with TRBJ1-5; no clear D gene. In germline, CDR1 is DFQATT, CDR2 SNEGSKA (reference sequence). CDR3 length: 15 amino acids. CDR3 DNA, as far as it was read: TGCCGTGCCAGAGCGAGAGGGTTCTACAATCAGCCC. It codes for CRARARGFYNQP. The whole CDR3 sequence is CRARARGFYNQPQHF.

This clone was observed many times. The read terminates 3 residues before the CDR3 end, so the remaining end is supplied by the germline J gene. The gene calls are TRBV7-6 and TRBJ1-2; 7 nucleotides agree with TRBD1. After removal of 2 bases from V and 5 bases from J, the junction contained 14 bases not matched to a gene. Germline loops: CDR1 SGHVS, CDR2 FNYEAQ. The CDR3 runs to 17 residues. The sequenced CDR3 bases are TGTGCCAGCAGCTTATCCTTGGCACCAGGGGGAATTTATGGC. As protein: CASSLSLAPGGIYG. The complete CDR3 reads CASSLSLAPGGIYGYTF.

This clone was seen many times. The read falls 3 residues short of the CDR3 end, and the missing part is taken from the germline J gene. The chain combines TRBV6-2 or TRBV6-3 with TRBJ2-2; TRBD2 is a possible D gene (6 bases). Germline lookup yields CDR1 MNHEY and CDR2 SVGEGT. V lost 4 bases to trimming and J lost 0 bases, with 9 bases between them. This CDR3 spans 15 amino acids. CDR3 DNA, as far as it was read: TGTGCCAGCAGTTGGGACTTTCCGAACACCGGGGAG. Encoded protein: CASSWDFPNTGE. The full CDR3 reads CASSWDFPNTGELFF.

This clone was counted ten times or more. The CDR3: CASGLVLRQKDNEQFF. CDR3 DNA, as far as it was read: TGTGCTAGTGGTTTGGTATTGAGGCAGAAAGACAATGAG. The J gene is TRBJ2-1, the V gene TRBV12-5; D is uncertain. The read falls 3 residues short of the CDR3 end, and the missing part is taken from the germline J gene. The CDR3 extends over 16 amino acids. V was shortened by 0 bases and J by 5 bases, with 14 bases between the two germline ends. Germline assignment: CDR1 LGHNT and CDR2 FRNRAP.

In its sample, this clone was seen many times. Sequencing ends 3 residues short of the CDR3 end; the germline J gene provides the rest. The rearrangement uses TRBV3-1 (or the pseudogene TRBV3-2) and TRBJ2-3; no definite D call. The germline V gene encodes CDR1 LGHDT and CDR2 YNNKEL (reference sequence). V was shortened by 3 bases and J by 3 bases, with 10 bases between the two germline ends. The length of the CDR3 is 14 residues. The CDR3 DNA, read in part, is TGTGCCAGCAGCCAGGCCCTCTGGACAGATACG. This sequence encodes CASSQALWTDT. The entire CDR3 reads CASSQALWTDTQYF.

This clone was found many times. The read comes to an end 3 residues before the CDR3 does, leaving the germline J gene to fill in the end. V and J are TRBV10-3 and TRBJ1-2; D ambiguous. The V gene lost 0 bases and the J gene lost 7 bases, with 18 bases spanning the gap. The CDR3 is 16 amino acids. CDR1 and CDR2 from the germline V gene are ENHRY and SYGVKD. The chain's CDR3 is CAISESITRVNLGYTF. The covered CDR3 bases are TGTGCCATCAGTGAGTCGATAACGAGGGTTAATCTTGGC.

This clone was observed at least ten times. The CDR3 end is not reached by the read, which stops 3 residues before it; the germline J gene fills it in. The rearrangement links TRBV20-1 to TRBJ2-3, with 8 nucleotides matching TRBD2. From germline, CDR1 is DFQATT and CDR2 SNEGSKA (reference sequence). The trim removed 5 bases at V and 0 bases at J, leaving 4 bases unmatched. The CDR3 is 14 amino acids. Partial CDR3 DNA: TGCAGTGCTCAGCGGGAGAGTAGCACAGATACG. As protein: CSAQRESSTDT. The entire CDR3 sequence reads CSAQRESSTDTQYF.

This clone was recorded at least ten times. The sequence runs out 3 residues before the end of the CDR3; the remainder is reconstructed from the germline J gene. The chain links TRBV5-5 to TRBJ1-2; 8 nucleotides align to TRBD1. The CDR3 consists of 15 residues. The junction had 9 bases not matched to a gene; V was cut back by 3 bases and J by 5 bases. Germline values: CDR1 SGHKS, CDR2 YYEKEE (reference sequence). The CDR3 bases that were read are TGTGCCAGCAGCTGGGGACAGGCCGGCCGTTATGGC. Translating gives CASSWGQAGRYG. The complete CDR3 reads CASSWGQAGRYGYTF.

This clone has at least ten counts. The CDR3 extends 3 residues past the end of the read, so its final part is completed from the germline J gene. The genes are TRBV10-3 and TRBJ2-3; D uncertain. Germline CDR1 is ENHRY and CDR2 is SYGVKD. The CDR3 totals 11 residues. V lost 7 bases to trimming and J lost 3 bases, with 5 bases between them. CDR3 DNA (partial): TGTGCCATCACCCTGACAGATACG. Translating it yields CAITLTDT. The full-length CDR3 reads as CAITLTDTQYF.

Many counts were recorded for this clone. The read ends 3 residues shy of where the CDR3 ends; the end is completed using the germline J gene. V usage is TRBV19 and J usage is TRBJ1-5; no clear D. The CDR3 spans 16 residues. The V end was cut by 5 bases, the J end by 0 bases, with 14 bases between. Germline V gene sequence: CDR1 LNHDA, CDR2 SQIVND (reference sequence). The CDR3 loop is CASSSLESYSNQPQHF. The sequenced part of the CDR3 DNA is TGTGCCAGTAGTTCACTCGAGAGTTATAGCAATCAGCCC.

This clone was found many times. Sequencing ends 3 residues short of the CDR3 end; the germline J gene provides the rest. The V gene is TRBV19, the J gene TRBJ2-7; the D gene is possibly TRBD2 (5 bases). This CDR3 contains 14 residues. Trimming shortened V by 0 bases and J by 2 bases, and 8 bases separated the two germline ends. Germline V gene lookup returns CDR1 LNHDA and CDR2 SQIVND (reference sequence). The DNA read from the CDR3 is TGTGCCAGTAGTATAGAAGCGGATACCTACGAG. This sequence encodes CASSIEADTYE. The complete CDR3 protein is CASSIEADTYEQYF.

There are many counts of this clone. The sequenced fragment ends 3 residues before the CDR3 boundary, so the rest is inferred from the germline J gene. This chain connects TRBV2 to TRBJ2-2, with 13 bases fitting TRBD2. The CDR3 consists of 17 residues. J was trimmed by 2 bases and V by 6 bases; bases with no gene match: 6. Germline V gene lookup returns CDR1 SNHLY and CDR2 FYNNEI. CDR3 region: CASRGGTSGINTGELFF. CDR3 DNA (partial): TGTGCCAGCAGGGGGGGGACTAGCGGGATAAACACCGGGGAG.

This clone has at least ten counts. Read coverage stops 3 residues before the CDR3 terminus; the germline J gene supplies the remainder. This chain connects TRBV11-3 to TRBJ2-7, with D tentatively TRBD1 (6 bases). V was shortened by 5 bases and J by 2 bases, with 10 bases between the two germline ends. CDR1 and CDR2 (germline): SGHNT, YENEEA. This CDR3 has 13 amino acids. CDR3 sequence reads: CASSPGHAYEQYF. Partial CDR3 DNA: TGTGCCAGCAGCCCGGGACATGCCTACGAG. The whole variable domain, filled in from reference TRBV11-3 and TRBJ2-7, reads EAGVVQSPRYKIIEKKQPVAFWCNPISGHNTLYWYLQNLGQGPELLIRYENEEAVDDSQLPKDRFSAERLKGVDSTLKIQPAELGDSAVYLCASSPGHAYEQYFGPGTRLTVT.

Ten or more counts support this clone. The observed sequence ends 3 residues before the CDR3 terminus, with the missing tail filled in from the germline J gene. The rearrangement uses TRBV18 and TRBJ1-5; weak D call: TRBD1 (5 bases). The germline gives CDR1 KGHSH, CDR2 LQKENI. V was cut by 3 bases and J by 2 bases, with 11 bases left in between. The CDR3 is made up of 15 amino acids. CDR3 in amino acids: CASSPQGEGNQPQHF. The sequenced CDR3 bases are TGTGCCAGCTCACCTCAGGGAGAGGGCAATCAGCCC.

This clone was seen ten or more times. The junction differs from germline at one of its ends, possibly a read error. The CDR3 extends 3 residues past the end of the read, so its final part is completed from the germline J gene. This chain links TRBV4-2 with TRBJ2-3; D gene uncertain. From germline, CDR1 is LGHNA and CDR2 YNFKEQ. The CDR3 is made up of 15 amino acids. The CDR3 sequence is CASSQDSHSTDTQYF. Incomplete CDR3 DNA: TGCGCCAGCAGCCAAGATAGTCACAGCACAGATACG.

At least ten counts were recorded for this clone. From the germline J gene comes the end of the CDR3, since the read stops 3 residues before it. V usage is TRBV20-1 and J usage is TRBJ2-5; 7 bases map to TRBD1. J gave up 4 bases and V 6 bases, and 14 bases lay outside the gene matches. Germline CDR1 is DFQATT and CDR2 is SNEGSKA (reference sequence). This CDR3 spans 15 amino acids. The CDR3 loop is CSAHGSTGRGETQYF. The sequenced CDR3 bases are TGCAGTGCCCATGGCTCGACAGGGCGAGGAGAGACC.

This clone was counted at least ten times. The read terminates 3 residues ahead of where the CDR3 ends, so the germline J gene completes it. The chain is built from TRBV20-1 and TRBJ2-5; D is uncertain. The CDR3 spans 10 residues. Germline V gene data show CDR1 as DFQATT and CDR2 as SNEGSKA (reference sequence). Trimming shortened V by 6 bases and J by 0 bases, and 2 bases separated the two germline ends. CDR3 bases read: TGCAGTGCCAACCAAGAGACC. It is translated as CSANQET. The whole CDR3 reads CSANQETQYF.

In its sample, this clone was seen many times. The CDR3 end falls 3 residues outside the read, so it is completed with the germline J gene. The rearrangement uses TRBV7-9 and TRBJ2-1; 7 positions agree with TRBD2. The germline V gene has CDR1 SEHNR and CDR2 FQNEAQ (reference sequence). The CDR3 consists of 12 residues. V shed 4 bases and J 9 bases; nucleotides not matched to a gene: 3. The covered CDR3 bases are TGTGCCAGCAGCTCCACTAGCGTTGAG. This gives the protein CASSSTSVE. The whole CDR3 protein reads CASSSTSVEQFF.